Below are 9 T cell receptor beta chains sequenced from a single sample in a study of OX40 agonist ivuxolimab in advanced cancers. Clones were sequenced by immunoSEQ multiplex PCR, and TCRdb holds only the in-frame ones, with some missing. In the table there are around 71,000 clones, approximately 90% of which are singletons. The source material was CD4+ or CD8+ T cells sorted from blood, sampled in a trial of the OX40 agonist ivuxolimab. The origin of the receptors is an adult with an advanced solid tumor such as melanoma, head and neck, liver or kidney cancer.

In this sample, this clone turned up once. The chain links TRBV30 to TRBJ2-7; a weak D match, TRBD2 (5 bases). The germline V and J ends were trimmed by 7 bases and 4 bases, with 17 bases remaining between them. The CDR3 covers 13 residues. Germline CDR1 and CDR2: GTSNPN and SVGIG (reference sequence). CDR3 nucleotides: TGTGCCTACCAGGCCAGCGGAGGATACGAGCAGTACTTC. It translates to CAYQASGGYEQYF. Full variable domain (remainder filled in from reference TRBV30 and TRBJ2-7): SQTIHQWPATLVQPVGSPLSLECTVEGTSNPNLYWYRQAAGRGLQLLFYSVGIGQISSEVPQNLSASRPQDRQFILSSKKLLLSDSGFYLCAYQASGGYEQYFGPGTRLTVT.

The chain joins TRBV11-2 to TRBJ2-5; D is undetermined. CDR1 and CDR2 (germline): SGHAT, FQNNGV. CDR3 size: 14 residues. V lost 4 bases, J lost 3 bases, and 12 bases lay in between. The CDR3 nucleotides are TGTGCCAGCAGCTATTACAGCTATGAAGAGACCCAGTACTTC. Its protein product is CASSYYSYEETQYF.

The chain uses TRBV9 and TRBJ2-7; weak D call: TRBD2 (6 bases). From germline, CDR1 is SGDLS and CDR2 YYNGEE. V shed 3 bases and J shed 4 bases, with 20 bases lying between them. This CDR3 has 16 residues. CDR3 bases: TGTGCCAGCAGCGCCGAAGGGGTCGGAGGGCCTTACGAGCAGTACTTC. Protein sequence: CASSAEGVGGPYEQYF.

This clone was observed a single time. The J gene is TRBJ2-3, the V gene TRBV6-6; 10 bases agree with TRBD2. The CDR3 contains 16 residues. V gave up 5 bases and J gave up 0 bases; unmatched junction bases: 5. Germline values: CDR1 MNHNY, CDR2 SVGAGI (reference sequence). The CDR3 reads CASSRLTSGSTDTQYF. CDR3 coding DNA: TGTGCCAGCAGTCGATTGACTAGCGGGAGCACAGATACGCAGTATTTT.

The chain employs TRBV4-2 and TRBJ1-1, with D perhaps matching TRBD1 (5 bases). V was trimmed by 0 bases and J by 8 bases, leaving 13 bases between them. The CDR3 length is 14 residues. The germline V gene encodes CDR1 LGHNA and CDR2 YNFKEQ. This CDR3 is CASSQEQVPAEAFF. The CDR3 DNA reads as TGTGCCAGCAGCCAAGAACAGGTCCCAGCGGAAGCTTTCTTT.

This chain joins TRBV4-3 and TRBJ2-5; maybe TRBD2 (6 bases). Trimming cost V 0 bases and J 6 bases, with 11 bases left between them. In germline, CDR1 is LGHNA, CDR2 YSLEER. The CDR3 has 14 residues. The CDR3 bases are TGCGCCAGCAGCCAAGATAGGACTATTCAGACCCAGTACTTC. Its protein is CASSQDRTIQTQYF.

The V and J genes are TRBV11-3 and TRBJ2-5, with TRBD2 matching 9 bases. The V gene's germline CDR1 is SGHNT and CDR2 YENEEA. CDR3 length: 15 residues. With V trimmed by 5 bases and J by 4 bases, 8 bases remained unmatched. The CDR3 is CASSGSGRRGETQYF. CDR3 DNA sequence: TGTGCCAGCAGCGGCAGCGGGAGGAGAGGAGAGACCCAGTACTTC. Supplemented by reference TRBV11-3 and TRBJ2-5, the full variable domain reads EAGVVQSPRYKIIEKKQPVAFWCNPISGHNTLYWYLQNLGQGPELLIRYENEEAVDDSQLPKDRFSAERLKGVDSTLKIQPAELGDSAVYLCASSGSGRRGETQYFGPGTRLLVL.

The chain joins TRBV2 to TRBJ2-6, with a weak D call TRBD1 (5 bases). Deletions cut 7 bases from V and 2 bases from J, with 12 bases between. Germline V CDR1 and CDR2: SNHLY, FYNNEI. The CDR3 consists of 15 residues. Here the CDR3 reads CASIQGNTGANVLTF. The CDR3 bases are TGTGCCAGCATCCAGGGAAATACTGGGGCCAACGTCCTGACTTTC. Full variable domain (remainder filled in from reference TRBV2 and TRBJ2-6): EPEVTQTPSHQVTQMGQEVILRCVPISNHLYFYWYRQILGQKVEFLVSFYNNEISEKSEIFDDQFSVERPDGSNFTLKIRSTKLEDSAMYFCASIQGNTGANVLTFGAGSRLTVL.

CDR3 loop: CASRPREGGNTEAFF. CDR3 in DNA: TGTGCCAGCAGACCCCGTGAGGGAGGGAACACTGAAGCTTTCTTT. The chain uses TRBV6-6 and TRBJ1-1; D call uncertain. Trimming shortened V by 6 bases and J by 1 base, and 15 bases separated the two germline ends. The CDR3 has 15 residues. Germline V gene data show CDR1 as MNHNY and CDR2 as SVGAGI (reference sequence).